This TCR beta chain is drawn from a study of T cell responses to AZD1222 COVID-19 vaccine. Points from the study as a whole: Repertoires in all cases were sampled only once the peak T cell response had passed. Donors were largely white British and mainly female; clonal diversity was possibly underestimated. Vaccine-related CD4 TCRs covered spike, predominating at 160-218 and 743-854.

Germline V gene lookup returns CDR1 SGHNT and CDR2 YENEEA. The V end was cut by 3 bases, the J end by 3 bases, with 15 bases between. The CDR3 contains 15 residues. Sequencing used immunoSEQ multiplex PCR; TCRdb keeps in-frame clones, though not all of them. The sample shows approximately 150,000 clones, approximately 86% of them seen only once. About this clone itself: Its antigen is still unknown.

Some second doses came at about 4 weeks and others at about 12 weeks; these were pooled. V and J are TRBV11-3 and TRBJ2-7; maybe TRBD2 (6 bases). The source was peripheral blood, collected 28 days after the second AZD1222 dose. This TCR was recovered from an adult who received the AZD1222 COVID-19 vaccine. The CDR3 protein is CASSFGASENYEQYF. The CDR3 nucleotides read TGTGCCAGCAGCTTTGGCGCTAGCGAGAACTACGAGCAGTACTTC. Looking up the rest from reference TRBV11-3 and TRBJ2-7 gives the full variable domain: EAGVVQSPRYKIIEKKQPVAFWCNPISGHNTLYWYLQNLGQGPELLIRYENEEAVDDSQLPKDRFSAERLKGVDSTLKIQPAELGDSAVYLCASSFGASENYEQYFGPGTRLTVT.